This paragraph reports one T cell receptor (beta chain). The antigen remains undetermined. Profiled with immunoSEQ multiplex PCR; TCRdb holds only in-frame clones, not every one. The sample consists of 20,000 to 25,000 clones, over 65% of them appearing once. The record originates from a study of CD4 T cells in relation to SARS-CoV-2 and coronaviruses. CD4+ T cells from unexposed donors were obtained before the COVID-19 pandemic (2011-2018). Isolation of CD4+ T cells took place after approximately 10 days in culture. V dropped 3 bases and J dropped 4; count of bases not matched to a gene: 4. This CDR3 contains 15 residues. Per germline, CDR1 KGHSH and CDR2 LQKENI.

The origin of this receptor is a human donor in good health. Sequencing used CD4+ T cells from PBMCs, cultured in vitro. The rearrangement links TRBV18 to TRBJ1-3, with TRBD1 identical over 9 bases. The CDR3 loop reads CASSPGTGSGNTIYF. CDR3 DNA sequence: TGTGCCAGCTCACCCGGGACAGGGTCGGGAAACACCATATATTTT.